A single sample gave rise to the 8 T cell receptor beta chains below, sequenced in a study of blood T cell repertoires in COVID-19. Using immunoSEQ multiplex PCR, the repertoire was profiled, and TCRdb retains in-frame clones only, with some absent. Here the sample spans some 93,000 clones, around 88% being singletons. Sequenced material: peripheral blood. Receptors were obtained from a woman of 80 years or more with acute or convalescent COVID-19.

J is TRBJ1-4 and V is TRBV5-1; 8 nucleotides agree with TRBD1. The CDR3 is made up of 16 amino acids. The V gene's germline CDR1 is SGHRS and CDR2 YFSETQ. Trimming took 2 bases from V and 8 from J; bases not matched to a gene: 11. CDR3 residues: CASSLRETGDGEKLFF. DNA for the CDR3: TGCGCCAGCAGCTTAAGAGAGACAGGGGACGGAGAAAAACTGTTTTTT.

This clone was detected only once. The chain uses TRBV28 and TRBJ1-1; unclear D gene. Trimming pared 7 bases from V and 2 bases from J, leaving 8 bases between. The CDR3 runs 12 residues. Germline loops: CDR1 MDHEN, CDR2 SYDVKM. CDR3 DNA: TGTGCCAGCAAACTCTTAAACACTGAAGCTTTCTTT. Its translation is CASKLLNTEAFF.

The chain joins TRBV18 to TRBJ2-2; 7 positions match TRBD1. V was clipped by 5 bases and J by 0 bases; unmatched bases: 0. Germline assignment: CDR1 KGHSH and CDR2 LQKENI. The CDR3 is 14 residues long. The CDR3 region is CASSGTANTGELFF. DNA of the CDR3: TGTGCCAGCTCAGGGACAGCGAACACCGGGGAGCTGTTTTTT.

The genes are TRBV18 and TRBJ2-1, with 8 bases aligning to TRBD2. In germline, CDR1 is KGHSH, CDR2 LQKENI. The CDR3 covers 13 residues. The V and J ends lost 3 bases and 10 bases, in that order; junction bases with no gene match: 5. The CDR3 protein is CASSPGLVGEQFF. Here the CDR3 DNA reads TGTGCCAGCTCACCGGGACTAGTAGGCGAGCAGTTCTTC.

The chain uses TRBV28 and TRBJ2-3; 7 bases match TRBD2. Trimming took 5 bases from V and 6 from J; bases not matched to a gene: 11. CDR3 size: 15 residues. Germline lookup yields CDR1 MDHEN and CDR2 SYDVKM. The CDR3 reads CASSRSGTTGDTQYF. The CDR3 DNA sequence: TGTGCCAGCAGTCGATCCGGGACTACTGGGGATACGCAGTATTTT.

The rearrangement uses TRBV11-2 and TRBJ2-2; 8 positions match TRBD2. This CDR3 region has 16 residues. The germline gives CDR1 SGHAT, CDR2 FQNNGV. The V segment lost 4 bases and the J segment 0 bases; nucleotides outside the gene matches: 4. Here the CDR3 DNA reads TGTGCCAGCAGCTCCAGCGGGGGATCGAACACCGGGGAGCTGTTTTTT. Protein: CASSSSGGSNTGELFF.

The chain carries TRBV6-5 and TRBJ2-2, with D possibly TRBD1 on 6 matching bases. CDR3 length equals 12 residues. Trimming pared 7 bases from V and 5 bases from J, leaving 8 bases between. Germline V gene lookup returns CDR1 MNHEY and CDR2 SVGAGI. The CDR3 reads CASTDRTGELFF. The DNA for the CDR3 is TGTGCCAGCACCGACAGGACCGGGGAGCTGTTTTTT.

The chain is built from TRBV15 and TRBJ2-2; D is uncertain. The CDR3 contains 14 residues. Germline V gene lookup returns CDR1 LNHNV and CDR2 YYDKDF (reference sequence). V lost 0 bases and J 3 bases, leaving 5 bases between the germline ends. The CDR3: CATSRDTDTGELFF. CDR3 bases: TGTGCCACCAGCAGAGATACGGACACCGGGGAGCTGTTTTTT. The whole variable domain, remainder taken from reference TRBV15 and TRBJ2-2, is DAMVIQNPRYQVTQFGKPVTLSCSQTLNHNVMYWYQQKSSQAPKLLFHYYDKDFNNEADTPDNFQSRRPNTSFCFLDIRSPGLGDTAMYLCATSRDTDTGELFFGEGSRLTVL.